This entry describes one T cell receptor (beta chain). Its antigen is currently not known. There are no base qualities to consult, and no much larger clone falls within one base. CD8 naive samples were CD45RO-negative cells positively selected for CCR7, giving a CD45RA+CCR7+ population that excluded TemRA cells. The donors were healthy, HIV-negative adults who had no recently reported acute infections or vaccinations. Every donor was a Caucasian adult living in Nashville, Tennessee, USA. After blood collection by leukapheresis, PBMCs were isolated using Ficoll-Histopaque density gradient centrifugation and then cryopreserved in the vapor phase of liquid nitrogen. Analytical flow cytometry was used to check the purity and quantity of every magnetically sorted T cell population. Each sorted fraction had its genomic DNA isolated and then quantified by UV absorbance on a Nanodrop 2000c. The germline V gene (reference sequence) specifies MNHEY as CDR1 and SMNVEV as CDR2. The junction shows trimming of 0 bases on V and 6 bases on J, plus 12 bases between the germline ends. From cysteine to phenylalanine, the CDR3 is 14 amino acids long. The entry retains the CDR3 DNA only, 42 bases that are in frame from base 1.

Using the deep immunoSEQ assay, multiplex PCR amplified TCR CDR3 regions from genomic DNA. Extracted genomic DNA from each cell subset was distributed evenly across all wells of several immunoSEQ 96-well plates, and each plate was treated as a replicate. Each replicate PCR for sorted subsets received approximately 200 ng genomic DNA, equal to about 30,000 T cell genomes. Purified libraries were measured with a Qubit 3.0 fluorometer, size-checked on a Bioanalyzer 2100, and measured again with the KAPA Library Quantification kit. Every immunoSEQ 96-well plate was sequenced on a separate single-read 150-cycle Illumina NextSeq 550 flow cell. In the authors' own workflow: The immunoSEQ output contained only junctional sequences without quality scores, so filtering could not match that applied to full-length reads. Sequences were annotated with PyIR, a Python wrapper for IgBLAST v1.9, using IMGT germline references to assign V/J genes and CDR3. Any read was removed if the V/J assignment was weak (E-value above 1e-6), the CDR3 was missing, or the read contained stop codons, out-of-frame junctions, or ambiguous translated residues. A V3J clonotype was defined by an identical inferred V gene, J gene, and CDR3 amino acid sequence. Percentage overlap between repertoires was computed as shared unique clonotypes divided by the size of the smaller repertoire. Repertoire richness was assessed with RTK rarefaction, the Chao1 estimator, and Recon v2.1 estimates of unobserved clonotypes. OLGA was used to compute generation probabilities for all TCRbeta clonotypes that the gDNA method yielded from a handful of donors. This immuneACCESS table, as held by TCRdb, lists in-frame sequences with V and J called but not all clones. Of the missing ones, under half trace to an unresolved V gene in checked studies; the others have no known cause. V and J calls plus clone size are reproduced from that table; the DNA served to infer D and trimming. The sample table lists about 2.1 million clones, 93% of them with a count of one. Around 1.7% of the sample belongs to the ten largest clones.

The sample comes from a study of shared clonotypes between healthy human individuals (dated by TCRdb to the early 2020s). Regarding the complete study: A few men and a couple of women, aged 18 to 49 years, made up the cohort. For each donor, CD4 naive and CD4 memory were each run on three plates, CD8 naive on two plates, and CD8 memory on one plate. To estimate repertoire size and how much clonotypes are shared between individuals, the study performed deep sequencing of blood TCR repertoires from a handful of healthy adults. To increase sequencing depth and limit assay-specific biases, different laboratories used diverse techniques to prepare libraries and sequence TCR repertoires. Between about 0.85 and 10 billion PBMCs per donor were obtained by leukapheresis.

The full study reports these points: Estimated clonotype richness was generally larger for naive than for memory subsets. Sampling was restricted to blood, and TCR repertoires in tissues likely differ from the TCR repertoires found in blood. Compared with non-shared clonotypes, the clonotypes found in all four sorted-subset donors had higher generation probabilities. The small number of donors limited the genetic and exposure-history diversity represented. Incomplete sequencing was indicated by rarefaction of sorted-subset datasets, despite the large sequencing depth. When a few donors were compared, the shared fraction of clonotypes was about 5% for naive CD4, approximately 3.3% for naive CD8, more than 2% for memory CD4, and 0.4% for memory CD8. Based on pairwise subsampling, the degree of clonotype sharing among donors was expected to be affected by sequencing depth.

The source material was naive CD8+ T cells from PBMCs. What this sample's cell subset or site label stands for: CD45RA+CCR7+. The chain is assembled from TRBV27 and TRBJ2-7, with the D gene too uncertain to name. The clonotype comes from a young man in good health. Some clones in this sample may be carry-over from other donors' samples. The DNA sequence is given as TGTGCCAGCAGTTTATCTATGACTCCAGTCGAGCAGTACTTC. It codes for CASSLSMTPVEQYF.